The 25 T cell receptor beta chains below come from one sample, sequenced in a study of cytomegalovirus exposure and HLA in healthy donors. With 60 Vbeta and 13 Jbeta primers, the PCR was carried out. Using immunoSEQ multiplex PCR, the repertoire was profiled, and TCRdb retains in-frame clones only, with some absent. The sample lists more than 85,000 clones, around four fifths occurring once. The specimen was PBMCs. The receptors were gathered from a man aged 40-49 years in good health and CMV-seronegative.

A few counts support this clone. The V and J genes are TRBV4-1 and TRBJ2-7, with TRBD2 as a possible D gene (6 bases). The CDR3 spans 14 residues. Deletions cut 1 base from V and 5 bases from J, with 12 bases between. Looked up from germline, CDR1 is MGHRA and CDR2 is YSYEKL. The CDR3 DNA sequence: TGCGCCAGCAGCCAAGGGAGGGCTGTCGACGAGCAGTACTTC. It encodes CASSQGRAVDEQYF.

The CDR3 DNA is TGTGCCAGCAGCCAAGACCAAGGCAGGAGGAGTGAAAAACTGTTTTTT. Protein sequence: CASSQDQGRRSEKLFF. This chain uses TRBV4-2 with TRBJ1-4; no firm D call. CDR3 length: 16 residues. CDR1 and CDR2 from the germline V gene are LGHNA and YNFKEQ. The ends were cut back, 0 bases at V and 7 bases at J, with 15 bases in the middle.

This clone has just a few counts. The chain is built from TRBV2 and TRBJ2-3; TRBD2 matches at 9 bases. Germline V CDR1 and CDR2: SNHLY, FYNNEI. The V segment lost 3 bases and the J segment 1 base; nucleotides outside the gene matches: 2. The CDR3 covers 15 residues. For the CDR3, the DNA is TGTGCCAGCAGTGATCAGCGGGGGGGCACAGATACGCAGTATTTT. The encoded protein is CASSDQRGGTDTQYF.

CDR3 residues: CASSLGGVGNQPQHF. CDR3 nucleotide sequence: TGTGCCAGCAGCTTAGGGGGAGTCGGCAATCAGCCCCAGCATTTT. The gene calls are TRBV7-6 and TRBJ1-5; D is uncertain. Trimming took 1 base from V and 2 from J, leaving 9 bases between them. The germline V gene encodes CDR1 SGHVS and CDR2 FNYEAQ. The CDR3 spans 15 residues.

CDR3 in amino acids: CASSVPGLAETIDYEQYF. The CDR3 region has the DNA TGTGCCAGCAGTGTACCGGGACTAGCGGAGACCATCGATTACGAGCAGTACTTC. The rearrangement uses TRBV28 and TRBJ2-7; 11 positions match TRBD2. Germline assignment: CDR1 MDHEN and CDR2 SYDVKM. The J segment lost 4 bases and the V segment lost 5 bases, leaving 16 bases of the junction unmatched. This CDR3 contains 18 residues. The complete variable domain, with remaining parts taken from reference TRBV28 and TRBJ2-7, reads DVKVTQSSRYLVKRTGEKVFLECVQDMDHENMFWYRQDPGLGLRLIYFSYDVKMKEKGDIPEGYSVSREKKERFSLILESASTNQTSMYLCASSVPGLAETIDYEQYFGPGTRLTVT.

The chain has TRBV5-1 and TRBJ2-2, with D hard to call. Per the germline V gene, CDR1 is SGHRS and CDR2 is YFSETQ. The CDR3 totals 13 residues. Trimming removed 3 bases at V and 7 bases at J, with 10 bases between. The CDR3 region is CASSSVADGELFF. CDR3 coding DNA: TGCGCCAGCAGCTCAGTCGCAGACGGGGAGCTGTTTTTT.

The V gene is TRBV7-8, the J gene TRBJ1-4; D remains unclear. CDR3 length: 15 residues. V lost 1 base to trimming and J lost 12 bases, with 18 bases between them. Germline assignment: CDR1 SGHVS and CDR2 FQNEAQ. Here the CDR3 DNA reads TGTGCCAGCAGCTTAGGTCTCCGCCGGGGAGGAGAACTGTTTTTT. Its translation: CASSLGLRRGGELFF.

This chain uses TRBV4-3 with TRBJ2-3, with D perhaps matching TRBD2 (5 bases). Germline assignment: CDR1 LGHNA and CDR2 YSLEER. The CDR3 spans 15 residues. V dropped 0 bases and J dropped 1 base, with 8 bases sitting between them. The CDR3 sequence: CASSQEVGGTDTQYF. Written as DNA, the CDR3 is TGCGCCAGCAGCCAAGAAGTCGGGGGCACAGATACGCAGTATTTT.

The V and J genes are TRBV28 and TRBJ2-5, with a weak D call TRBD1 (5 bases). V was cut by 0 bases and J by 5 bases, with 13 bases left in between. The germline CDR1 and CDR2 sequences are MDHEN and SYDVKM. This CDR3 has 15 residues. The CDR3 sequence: CASSLWAGLSETQYF. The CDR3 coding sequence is TGTGCCAGCAGTTTATGGGCAGGGTTAAGTGAGACCCAGTACTTC.

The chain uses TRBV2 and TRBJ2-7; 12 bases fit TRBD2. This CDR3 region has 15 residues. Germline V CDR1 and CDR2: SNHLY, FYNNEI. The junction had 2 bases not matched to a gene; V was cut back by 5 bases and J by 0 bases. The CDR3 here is CASSRLAGASYEQYF. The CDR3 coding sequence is TGTGCCAGCAGTCGACTAGCGGGGGCCTCCTACGAGCAGTACTTC.

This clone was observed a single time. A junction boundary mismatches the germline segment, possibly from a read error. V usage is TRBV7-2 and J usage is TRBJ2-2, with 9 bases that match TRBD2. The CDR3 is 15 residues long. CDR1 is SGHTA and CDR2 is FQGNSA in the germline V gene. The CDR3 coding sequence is TGTGCCGGCAGCTTTAGCGGGAGCTTGACCGGGGAGCTGTTTTTT. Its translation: CAGSFSGSLTGELFF.

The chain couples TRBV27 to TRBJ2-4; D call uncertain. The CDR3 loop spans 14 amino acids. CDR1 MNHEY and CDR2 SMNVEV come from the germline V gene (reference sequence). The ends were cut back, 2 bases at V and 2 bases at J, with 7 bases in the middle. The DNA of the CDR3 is TGTGCCAGCAGTTTACTCTCTACCAAAAACATTCAGTACTTC. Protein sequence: CASSLLSTKNIQYF.

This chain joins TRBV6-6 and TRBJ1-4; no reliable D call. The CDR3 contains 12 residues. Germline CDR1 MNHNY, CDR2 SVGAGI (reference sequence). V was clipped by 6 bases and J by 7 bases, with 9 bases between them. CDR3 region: CASRLALEKLFF. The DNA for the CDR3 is TGTGCCAGCAGGCTGGCCCTTGAAAAACTGTTTTTT.

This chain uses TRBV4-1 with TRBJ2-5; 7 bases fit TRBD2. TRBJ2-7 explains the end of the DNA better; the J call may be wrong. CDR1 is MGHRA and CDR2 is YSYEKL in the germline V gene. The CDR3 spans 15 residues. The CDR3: CASSQTAGETYEQYF. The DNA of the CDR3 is TGCGCCAGCAGCCAAACGGCGGGGGAAACCTACGAGCAGTACTTC.

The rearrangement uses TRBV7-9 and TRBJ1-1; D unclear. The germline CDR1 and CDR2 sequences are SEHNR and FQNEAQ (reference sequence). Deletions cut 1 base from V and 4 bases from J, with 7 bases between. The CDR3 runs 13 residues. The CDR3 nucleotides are TGTGCCAGCAGCTTAGAGCCCTTCACTGAAGCTTTCTTT. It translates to CASSLEPFTEAFF.

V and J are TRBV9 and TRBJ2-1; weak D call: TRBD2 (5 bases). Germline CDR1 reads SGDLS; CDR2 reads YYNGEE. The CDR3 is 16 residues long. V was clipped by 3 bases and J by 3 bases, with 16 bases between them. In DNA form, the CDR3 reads TGTGCCAGCAGCGCCCGAGCGGCCTTACTCTACAATGAGCAGTTCTTC. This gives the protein CASSARAALLYNEQFF.

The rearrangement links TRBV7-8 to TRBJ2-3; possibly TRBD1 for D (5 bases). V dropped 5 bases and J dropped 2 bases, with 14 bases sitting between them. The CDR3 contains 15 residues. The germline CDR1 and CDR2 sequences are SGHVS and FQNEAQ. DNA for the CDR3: TGTGCCAGCAGCGCCTCTAGGGGATCCACAGATACGCAGTATTTT. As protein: CASSASRGSTDTQYF.

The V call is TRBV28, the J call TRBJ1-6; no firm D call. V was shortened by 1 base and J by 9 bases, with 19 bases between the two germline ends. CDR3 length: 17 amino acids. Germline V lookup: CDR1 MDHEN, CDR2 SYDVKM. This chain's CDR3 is CASSLFLDTTQSSPLHF. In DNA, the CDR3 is TGTGCCAGCAGTTTATTCCTCGACACAACCCAAAGTTCACCCCTCCACTTT.

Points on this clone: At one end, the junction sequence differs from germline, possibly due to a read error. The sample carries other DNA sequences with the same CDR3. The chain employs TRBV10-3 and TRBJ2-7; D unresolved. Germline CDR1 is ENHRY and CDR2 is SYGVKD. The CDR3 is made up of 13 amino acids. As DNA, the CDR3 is TGCGCCATCAGTGAGTCGCGGTTCTACGAGCAGTACTTC. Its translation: CAISESRFYEQYF.

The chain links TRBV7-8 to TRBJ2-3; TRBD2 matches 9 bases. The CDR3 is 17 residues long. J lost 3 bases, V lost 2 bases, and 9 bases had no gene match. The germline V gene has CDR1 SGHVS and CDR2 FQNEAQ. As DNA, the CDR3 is TGTGCCAGCAGCTTATTTGGACTAGCGTCCGAGACAGATACGCAGTATTTT. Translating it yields CASSLFGLASETDTQYF.

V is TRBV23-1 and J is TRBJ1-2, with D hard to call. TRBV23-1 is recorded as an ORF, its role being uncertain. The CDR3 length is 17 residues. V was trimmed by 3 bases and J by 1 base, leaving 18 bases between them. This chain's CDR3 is CASSHSSTVEINYGYTF. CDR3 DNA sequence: TGCGCCAGCAGTCATAGCTCAACTGTAGAAATTAACTATGGCTACACCTTC.

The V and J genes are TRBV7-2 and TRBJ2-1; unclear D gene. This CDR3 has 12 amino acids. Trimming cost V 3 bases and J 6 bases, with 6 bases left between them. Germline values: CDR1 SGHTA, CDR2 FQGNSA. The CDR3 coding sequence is TGTGCCAGCAGCTTGACTGGCAATGAGCAGTTCTTC. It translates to CASSLTGNEQFF.

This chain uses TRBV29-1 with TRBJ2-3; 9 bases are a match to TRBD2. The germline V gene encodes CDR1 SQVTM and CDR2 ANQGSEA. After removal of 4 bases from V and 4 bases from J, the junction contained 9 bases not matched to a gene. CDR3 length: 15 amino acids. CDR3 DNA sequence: TGCAGCGTTGCCTCGGTAGCGGGAGCGTCAGATACGCAGTATTTT. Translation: CSVASVAGASDTQYF.

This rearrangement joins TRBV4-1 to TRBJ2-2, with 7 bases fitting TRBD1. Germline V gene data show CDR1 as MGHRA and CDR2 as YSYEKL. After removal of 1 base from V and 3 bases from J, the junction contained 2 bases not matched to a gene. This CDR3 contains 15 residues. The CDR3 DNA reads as TGCGCCAGCAGCCAAGGGGACAGATACACCGGGGAGCTGTTTTTT. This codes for CASSQGDRYTGELFF.

The DNA for the CDR3 is TGTGCCAGCAGTTCCATACGGAACAGGGGTGGAGAGACCCAGTACTTC. It yields the protein CASSSIRNRGGETQYF. The chain carries TRBV6-5 and TRBJ2-5; 7 positions match TRBD1. Trimming removed 4 bases from V and 4 bases from J; junction bases left unmatched: 12. Germline V lookup: CDR1 MNHEY, CDR2 SVGAGI. The CDR3 has 16 residues.